What follows is one T cell receptor (beta chain) and its context. The target antigen is unknown. The data originate from a study of OX40 agonist ivuxolimab in advanced cancers. Study-wide points: Compared with others, partial responders at 0.1-3.0 mg/kg displayed clonal expansion among the lowest. CD4+ and CD8+ blood T cells expanded clonally by week 6 at 0.1 to 3.0 mg/kg.

Germline V gene sequence: CDR1 LGHNA, CDR2 YSLEER. This CDR3 is built from 14 residues. V lost 4 bases to trimming and J lost 1 base, with 7 bases between them. Sequenced by immunoSEQ multiplex PCR; TCRdb stores in-frame clones only, minus some. The top ten clones hold around 0.33% of a sample with roughly 89,000 clones, more than 75% of them seen once. The sequence came from an adult with an advanced solid tumor such as melanoma, head and neck, liver or kidney cancer. The sample was CD4+ or CD8+ T cells sorted from blood, taken in a trial of the OX40 agonist ivuxolimab. The chain carries TRBV4-3 and TRBJ2-2; possibly TRBD2 for D (6 bases). The DNA for the CDR3 is TGCGCCAGCAGCCCGGGACTGAACACCGGGGAGCTGTTTTTT. Its protein is CASSPGLNTGELFF.